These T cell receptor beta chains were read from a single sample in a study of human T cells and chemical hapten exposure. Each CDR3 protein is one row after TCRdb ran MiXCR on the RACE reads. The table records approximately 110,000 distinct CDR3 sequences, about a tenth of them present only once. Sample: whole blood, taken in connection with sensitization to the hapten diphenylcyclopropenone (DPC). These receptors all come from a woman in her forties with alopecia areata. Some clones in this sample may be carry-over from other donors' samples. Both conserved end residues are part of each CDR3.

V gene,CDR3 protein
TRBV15,CATSSRDSIYNEQFF
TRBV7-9,CASSLGGTGGVGEQYF
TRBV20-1,CSANRATGYEQYF
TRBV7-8,CASSLDSGGEFYEQYF
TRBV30,CAWSEGYTNTEAFF
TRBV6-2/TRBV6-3,CASNLLPGSQPQHF
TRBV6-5,CASSYSNIQYF
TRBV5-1,CASSFRDYGYTF
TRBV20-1,CSAKVAVNTEAFF
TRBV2,CASSVGGTQNIQYF
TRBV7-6,CASSLAGIAPNNEQFF
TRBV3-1,CASSQGGGSKEYF
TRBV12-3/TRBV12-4,CASSSDPGRPEAFF
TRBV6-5,CASNGAGPSYGYTF
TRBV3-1,CASSQEWSSGNTIYF
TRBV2,CASSPGTGNDGYTF
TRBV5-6,CASSEALAGLFQETQYF
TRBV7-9,CASSLISDTQYF
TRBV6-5,CASSLSFGTAQNQPQHF
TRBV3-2,CASSQGTSGTDTQYF
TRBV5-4,CASSRANSGGAEYF
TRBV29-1,CSVSLAGMTHEQYF
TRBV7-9,CASSLEDRVRMNTEAFF
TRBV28,CASSFRMSYTF
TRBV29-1,CSVGASGGPRQYF
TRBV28,CASSPTGSGSNEQFF
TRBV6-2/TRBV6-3,CASSSGQVVYYEQYF
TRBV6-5,CASSLGQGVNIQYF
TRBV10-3,CATAKLVSQNEQFF
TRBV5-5,CASSLGTGETQYF
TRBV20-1,CSAREPTGFVTEAFF
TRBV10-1,CASKNWTGPPGMGNTEAFF
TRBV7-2,CASSLARGGYTEAFF
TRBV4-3,CASSQVGTGYTDTQYF
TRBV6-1,CASLAGDTKDTQYF
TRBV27,CASSLWHPNYNSPLHF
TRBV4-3,CASSQEEGYEQYF
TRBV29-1,CSVSPMGAGNTIYF
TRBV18,CASSPLTSGGYYEQYF
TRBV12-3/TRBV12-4,CASSFPRGQATTDTQYF
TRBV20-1,CSARDYGYTF
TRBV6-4,CASIRGGDQETQYF
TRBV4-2,CASSQAGDRDGTEAFF
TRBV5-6,CASSPDLERYTQYF
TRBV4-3,CASSQDWAGTYEQYF
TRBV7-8,CASSVGQLSTAFF